This entry is about one T cell receptor (beta chain). Its antigen is unknown. CD4+ T cells from unexposed donors were obtained before the COVID-19 pandemic (2011-2018). After around nine days of culture, CD4+ T cells were isolated. Testing used SARS-CoV-2 S/N and four cold-coronavirus spikes on unexposed-donor CD4+ T cells, cells permitting. The data are from a study of CD4 T cells in relation to SARS-CoV-2 and coronaviruses. Study-level results: Crossreactivity was assessed only for spike protein, not other viral proteins.

CDR3 length: 12 residues. The assay was immunoSEQ multiplex PCR, and TCRdb's table has in-frame clones only and misses some. The sample yields just under 30,000 clones, approximately 80% seen once. The sample comprised CD4+ T cells from PBMCs, cultured in vitro. The chain recombines TRBV21-1 with TRBJ2-7; the table's D call, TRBD2, was not checked against the DNA. TRBV21-1 is a listed pseudogene. The receptor comes from a human donor in good health. CDR3 amino acids: CASSNYSYEQYF. CDR3 in DNA: TGTGCCAGCAGCAACTACTCCTACGAGCAGTACTTC.